A selection of T cell receptor beta chains follows, all from one sample in a study of human T cells and chemical hapten exposure. TCRdb re-called the RACE reads with MiXCR, one entry per CDR3 protein. The sample contains under 150,000 distinct CDR3 sequences, roughly an eighth of which appear only once. The sequencing here drew on whole blood, taken in connection with sensitization to the hapten diphenylcyclopropenone (DPC). Source of these receptors: a woman aged 45 to 65 with alopecia areata. Some clones in this sample may be carry-over from other donors' samples. CDR3s include the opening cysteine and the closing phenylalanine or tryptophan.

V	J	CDR3
TRBV20-1	TRBJ2-7	CSARDYTSGASSYEQYF
TRBV28	TRBJ2-6	CASSLLAGSGANVLTF
TRBV4-2	TRBJ1-2	CASSQEWQGSYGYTF
TRBV28	TRBJ1-2	CASSLYEGGRGTNYGYTF
TRBV28	TRBJ1-1	CASSSLLGTEEAFF
TRBV6-5	TRBJ2-7	CASTPAKGVVYEQYF
TRBV21-1	TRBJ1-1	CASSKTTARTEAFF
TRBV7-2	TRBJ2-3	CASSFIAGALRTDTQYF
TRBV20-1	TRBJ2-3	CSARNRGIDTQYF
TRBV28	TRBJ1-6	CATGTGASPLHF
TRBV7-9	TRBJ1-4	CASSPGQGFSEKLFF
TRBV28	TRBJ2-1	CASSFTIPPGQFF
TRBV18	TRBJ1-4	CASSLDRGNNEKLFF
TRBV28	TRBJ1-2	CASSRAGYTF
TRBV29-1	TRBJ1-6	CSVKGGVDNSPLHF
TRBV18	TRBJ2-3	CASSPETALAGLPTDTQYF
TRBV29-1	TRBJ2-3	CSVETSSTDTQYF
TRBV28	TRBJ2-5	CASRSPSDRGTQYF
TRBV12-3/TRBV12-4	TRBJ2-2	CASSFGGSDGELFF
TRBV6-2/TRBV6-3	TRBJ1-1	CASKQKRMNTEAFF
TRBV28	TRBJ2-7	CASSFRNRISYEQYF
TRBV3-1	TRBJ1-5	CASSQVGDNQPQHF
TRBV9	TRBJ2-5	CASSVDDLLGTQYF
TRBV28	TRBJ1-3	CASRAGDGTSLSGNTIYF
TRBV4-1	TRBJ2-5	CASSQVSGETQYF
TRBV7-2	TRBJ1-1	CASRQRGDVGTEAFF
TRBV20-1	TRBJ2-7	CSATADYREPSYEQYF
TRBV5-1	TRBJ2-5	CASSPDQRGDGTQYF
TRBV6-1	TRBJ2-7	CASSTQPPEGFYEQYF
TRBV28	TRBJ2-4	CASSLPPLGQYF
TRBV6-5	TRBJ2-3	CASSYSGRDTQYF
TRBV20-1	TRBJ1-5	CSATDRIISNQPQHF
TRBV14	TRBJ1-4	CASSRRLTTNEKLFF
TRBV28	TRBJ1-2	CASHTVGRYGYTF
TRBV3-1	TRBJ1-1	CASSLRRTEMNTEAFF
TRBV12-5	TRBJ2-7	CASARDSPAYEQYF
TRBV5-1	TRBJ2-7	CASSLIGDSFYEQYF